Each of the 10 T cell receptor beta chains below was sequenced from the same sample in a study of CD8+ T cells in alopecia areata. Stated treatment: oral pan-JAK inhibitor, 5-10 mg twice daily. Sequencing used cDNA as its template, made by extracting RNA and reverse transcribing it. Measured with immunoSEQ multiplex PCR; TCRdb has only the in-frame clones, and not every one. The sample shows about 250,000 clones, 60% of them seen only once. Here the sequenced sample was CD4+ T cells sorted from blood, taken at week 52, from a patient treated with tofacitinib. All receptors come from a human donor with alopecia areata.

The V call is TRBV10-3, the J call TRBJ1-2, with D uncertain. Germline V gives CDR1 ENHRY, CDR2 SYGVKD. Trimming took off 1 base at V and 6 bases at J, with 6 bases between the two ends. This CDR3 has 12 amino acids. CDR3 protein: CAISEYKDGYTF. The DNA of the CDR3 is TGTGCCATCAGTGAGTATAAGGATGGCTACACCTTC.

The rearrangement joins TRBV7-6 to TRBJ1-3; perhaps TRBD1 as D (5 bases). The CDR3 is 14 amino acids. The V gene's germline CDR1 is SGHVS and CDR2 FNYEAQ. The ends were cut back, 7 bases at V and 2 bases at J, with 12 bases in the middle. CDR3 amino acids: CASTPGSTGNTIYF. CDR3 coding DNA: TGTGCCAGCACTCCAGGGAGCACTGGAAACACCATATATTTT.

CDR3 amino acids: CASSTSGPAGSPLHF. CDR3 nucleotide sequence: TGTGCCAGCAGCACCTCGGGCCCCGCTGGTTCACCCCTCCACTTT. This sequence joins TRBV21-1 and TRBJ1-6. TRBV21-1 is reported as a pseudogene. The CDR3 is 15 residues long.

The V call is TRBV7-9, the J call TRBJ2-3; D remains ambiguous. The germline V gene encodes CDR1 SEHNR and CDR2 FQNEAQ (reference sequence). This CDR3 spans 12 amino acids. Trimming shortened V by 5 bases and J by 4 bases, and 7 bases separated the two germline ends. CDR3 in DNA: TGTGCCAGCAGCCGAGAGTCAGATACGCAGTATTTT. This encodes CASSRESDTQYF.

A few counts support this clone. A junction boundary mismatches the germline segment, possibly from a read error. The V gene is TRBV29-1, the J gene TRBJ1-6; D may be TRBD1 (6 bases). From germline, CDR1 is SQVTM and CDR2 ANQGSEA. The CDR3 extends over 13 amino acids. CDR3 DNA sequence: TGCAGCGTTGGGTCGTCGAGGGGGTATTGCATCCCCTTT. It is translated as CSVGSSRGYCIPF.

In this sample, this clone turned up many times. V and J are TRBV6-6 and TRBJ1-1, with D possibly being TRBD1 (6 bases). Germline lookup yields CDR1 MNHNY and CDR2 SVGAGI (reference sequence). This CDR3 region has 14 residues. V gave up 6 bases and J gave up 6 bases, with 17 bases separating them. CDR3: CASSPRGGGSEAFF. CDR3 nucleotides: TGTGCCAGCAGCCCAAGGGGGGGAGGATCTGAAGCTTTCTTT.

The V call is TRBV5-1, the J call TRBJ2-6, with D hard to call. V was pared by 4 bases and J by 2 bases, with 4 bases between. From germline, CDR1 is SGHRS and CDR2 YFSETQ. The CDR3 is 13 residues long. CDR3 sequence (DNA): TGCGCCAGCAGCGTCCCTGGGGCCAACGTCCTGACTTTC. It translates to CASSVPGANVLTF.

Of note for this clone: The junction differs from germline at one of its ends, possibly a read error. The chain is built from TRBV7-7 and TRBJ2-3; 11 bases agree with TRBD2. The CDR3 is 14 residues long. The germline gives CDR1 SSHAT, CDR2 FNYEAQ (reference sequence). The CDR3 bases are TGTGCTAGCAGCTTAGGGACTAGCGGAGATACGCAGTATTTT. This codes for CASSLGTSGDTQYF.

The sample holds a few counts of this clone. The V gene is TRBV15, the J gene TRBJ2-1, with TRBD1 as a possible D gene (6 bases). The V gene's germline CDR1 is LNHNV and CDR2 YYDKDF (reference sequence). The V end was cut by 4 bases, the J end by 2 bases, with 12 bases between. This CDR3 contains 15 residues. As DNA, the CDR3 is TGTGCCACCAGCACAGGGGCCGGCACCTACAATGAGCAGTTCTTC. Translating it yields CATSTGAGTYNEQFF.

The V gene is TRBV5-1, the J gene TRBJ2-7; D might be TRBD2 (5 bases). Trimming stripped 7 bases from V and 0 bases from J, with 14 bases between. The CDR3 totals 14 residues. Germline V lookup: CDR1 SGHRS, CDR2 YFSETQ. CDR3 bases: TGCGCCAGCGGAGTTACGGAGGTCTCCTACGAGCAGTACTTC. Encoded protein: CASGVTEVSYEQYF. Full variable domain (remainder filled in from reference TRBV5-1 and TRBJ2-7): KAGVTQTPRYLIKTRGQQVTLSCSPISGHRSVSWYQQTPGQGLQFLFEYFSETQRNKGNFPGRFSGRQFSNSRSEMNVSTLELGDSALYLCASGVTEVSYEQYFGPGTRLTVT.